This entry lists 29 T cell receptor beta chains sequenced from one sample in a study of cytomegalovirus exposure and HLA in healthy donors. This PCR relied on a set of 60 Vbeta primers and 13 Jbeta primers. TCRdb keeps only in-frame clones here, not all; method: immunoSEQ multiplex PCR. The sample contains about 160,000 clones, roughly 89% of which appear only once. What was sequenced was PBMCs. Source of these receptors: a woman aged 25-40 years in good health and CMV-seronegative.

J is TRBJ1-4 and V is TRBV9; D gene uncertain. Per germline, CDR1 SGDLS and CDR2 YYNGEE. CDR3 size: 15 residues. V lost 2 bases and J lost 1, with 9 bases in between. The CDR3 loop is CASSVWTGTNEKLFF. For the CDR3, the DNA is TGTGCCAGCAGCGTGTGGACTGGAACTAATGAAAAACTGTTTTTT. The variable domain in full, completed from reference TRBV9 and TRBJ1-4, reads DSGVTQTPKHLITATGQRVTLRCSPRSGDLSVYWYQQSLDQGLQFLIQYYNGEERAKGNILERFSAQQFPDLHSELNLSSLELGDSALYFCASSVWTGTNEKLFFGSGTQLSVL.

The chain carries TRBV9 and TRBJ2-7; D might be TRBD2 (5 bases). CDR1 and CDR2 (germline): SGDLS, YYNGEE. V shed 6 bases and J shed 7 bases, with 17 bases lying between them. This CDR3 comprises 13 residues. The CDR3 is CASTGERSEEQYF. The CDR3 DNA is TGTGCCAGCACCGGGGAGAGATCGGAGGAGCAGTACTTC.

This chain uses TRBV6-5 with TRBJ2-7, with TRBD1 as a possible D gene (5 bases). The germline CDR1 and CDR2 sequences are MNHEY and SVGAGI. The CDR3 extends over 16 amino acids. Deletions cut 0 bases from V and 3 bases from J, with 15 bases between. Here the CDR3 reads CASSYSSLGVLYEQYF. CDR3 DNA sequence: TGTGCCAGCAGTTACTCGAGTTTAGGGGTCCTCTACGAGCAGTACTTC.

On this clone: Relative to the germline gene, one junction end is altered; a read error may explain this. This rearrangement joins TRBV28 to TRBJ1-3; D call uncertain. The V gene's germline CDR1 is MDHEN and CDR2 SYDVKM. This CDR3 has 11 residues. This CDR3 reads CASLGGRLEHF. CDR3 in DNA: TGTGCCAGTCTTGGCGGCAGACTGGAACATTTT.

The chain employs TRBV19 and TRBJ1-2; D gene unclear. This CDR3 region has 14 residues. Trimming took off 0 bases at V and 1 base at J, with 6 bases between the two ends. CDR1 is LNHDA and CDR2 is SQIVND in the germline V gene (reference sequence). CDR3 residues: CASSIEGVNYGYTF. As DNA, the CDR3 is TGTGCCAGTAGTATAGAAGGAGTTAACTATGGCTACACCTTC.

The chain uses TRBV9 and TRBJ1-6; 7 bases are a match to TRBD1. In germline, CDR1 is SGDLS, CDR2 YYNGEE. The CDR3 totals 14 residues. The V segment lost 4 bases and the J segment 7 bases; nucleotides outside the gene matches: 5. DNA for the CDR3: TGTGCCAGCAGCCCCGGGACAGTAAATTCACCCCTCCACTTT. The encoded protein is CASSPGTVNSPLHF.

The V gene is TRBV6-1, the J gene TRBJ1-2; D call uncertain. The ends were cut back, 4 bases at V and 4 bases at J, with 13 bases in the middle. This CDR3 is 14 amino acids long. CDR1 and CDR2 (germline): MNHNS, SASEGT. The CDR3 loop reads CASSATYASYGYTF. Written as DNA, the CDR3 is TGTGCCAGCAGTGCGACTTATGCCAGCTATGGCTACACCTTC.

The V and J genes are TRBV7-9 and TRBJ1-3; D not resolved. The germline gives CDR1 SEHNR, CDR2 FQNEAQ (reference sequence). Trimming pared 7 bases from V and 0 bases from J, leaving 7 bases between. The CDR3 runs 13 residues. In DNA form, the CDR3 reads TGTGCCAGCATCTCCTCCTCTGGAAACACCATATATTTT. As protein: CASISSSGNTIYF.

The DNA of the CDR3 is TGTGCCAGCAGGGGAAACGACAGGCGACAGGGTGAAGCTTTCTTT. Translation: CASRGNDRRQGEAFF. This chain joins TRBV27 and TRBJ1-1; 7 nucleotides agree with TRBD1. The junction had 14 bases not matched to a gene; V was cut back by 6 bases and J by 7 bases. The CDR3 is 15 amino acids. Germline CDR1 MNHEY, CDR2 SMNVEV (reference sequence).

CDR3 in DNA: TGCGCCAGCAGCTTACCCGGGACAGGACAAAAACTGTTTTTT. Translation gives CASSLPGTGQKLFF. The V call is TRBV5-1, the J call TRBJ1-4, with 8 bases identical to TRBD1. The CDR3 is 14 residues long. Germline-derived CDR1 and CDR2 are SGHRS and YFSETQ. After removal of 2 bases from V and 9 bases from J, the junction contained 6 bases not matched to a gene.

This rearrangement joins TRBV15 to TRBJ2-5, with 7 bases that match TRBD1. The end of the DNA fits TRBJ2-7 better, so the J call may be wrong. The CDR3 totals 14 residues. Germline CDR1 LNHNV, CDR2 YYDKDF (reference sequence). The CDR3 coding sequence is TGTGCCACCAGCAGAGTGACAGGGTCCCACGAGCAGTACTTC. Protein product: CATSRVTGSHEQYF.

The chain is built from TRBV29-1 and TRBJ1-1, with TRBD1 as a possible D gene (5 bases). Trimming removed 7 bases at V and 3 bases at J, with 12 bases between. This CDR3 region has 12 residues. In germline, CDR1 is SQVTM, CDR2 ANQGSEA. The CDR3 sequence is CSGGWGDTEAFF. The CDR3 coding sequence is TGCAGCGGAGGATGGGGGGACACTGAAGCTTTCTTT.

The CDR3 DNA reads as TGCGCCAGCAGCCAAGATCCCCATGACAGGGAAGGAGGTGGCTACACCTTC. Amino acids: CASSQDPHDREGGGYTF. The rearrangement joins TRBV4-3 to TRBJ1-2, with 7 bases that match TRBD1. Trimming cost V 0 bases and J 7 bases; bases outside gene matches: 14. Germline loops: CDR1 LGHNA, CDR2 YSLEER. This CDR3 is built from 17 residues.

This clone showed up just a few times. The chain recombines TRBV5-6 with TRBJ2-2, with 13 bases matching TRBD2. The V segment lost 4 bases and the J segment 7 bases; nucleotides outside the gene matches: 7. Germline V gene data show CDR1 as SGHDT and CDR2 as YYEEEE. The CDR3 loop spans 16 amino acids. CDR3 amino acids: CASSKGLAGDFGELFF. Here the CDR3 DNA reads TGTGCCAGCAGCAAAGGACTAGCGGGGGATTTCGGGGAGCTGTTTTTT.

The chain uses TRBV6-5 and TRBJ2-7; 13 positions agree with TRBD2. The length of the CDR3 is 15 residues. Germline V gene sequence: CDR1 MNHEY, CDR2 SVGAGI. Germline trimming cut 6 bases from V and 3 bases from J; bases unmatched to any gene: 5. CDR3 loop: CASSRRLAGGYEQYF. In nucleotides, the CDR3 is TGTGCCAGCAGCCGAAGACTAGCGGGGGGCTACGAGCAGTACTTC.

This clone was counted only a few times. The genes are TRBV2 and TRBJ2-7; 12 bases agree with TRBD1. V lost 7 bases, J lost 3 bases, and 7 bases stayed unmatched. The CDR3 is 15 residues long. CDR1 and CDR2 from the germline V gene are SNHLY and FYNNEI. The DNA for the CDR3 is TGTGCCAGCAAGAAGGGACAGGGGGCGAACTACGAGCAGTACTTC. Translated, it gives CASKKGQGANYEQYF.

This chain links TRBV5-1 with TRBJ1-5; 9 bases are shared with TRBD1. Per germline, CDR1 SGHRS and CDR2 YFSETQ. V dropped 6 bases and J dropped 7; count of bases not matched to a gene: 8. This CDR3 comprises 14 residues. The CDR3 DNA reads as TGCGCCAGCACATACACAGGGGGCGAACAGCCCCAGCATTTT. It yields the protein CASTYTGGEQPQHF. Complete variable domain (other parts from reference TRBV5-1 and TRBJ1-5): KAGVTQTPRYLIKTRGQQVTLSCSPISGHRSVSWYQQTPGQGLQFLFEYFSETQRNKGNFPGRFSGRQFSNSRSEMNVSTLELGDSALYLCASTYTGGEQPQHFGDGTRLSIL.

The J gene is TRBJ1-4, the V gene TRBV7-8; 10 bases align to TRBD1. The germline V gene has CDR1 SGHVS and CDR2 FQNEAQ. J was trimmed by 6 bases and V by 5 bases; bases with no gene match: 6. The CDR3 is 15 amino acids. The DNA of the CDR3 is TGTGCCAGCAGCCTCTGGACAGGGGGAGATGAAAAACTGTTTTTT. It is translated as CASSLWTGGDEKLFF.

This clone was counted a single time. The V and J genes are TRBV7-9 and TRBJ2-1, with D possibly being TRBD1 (5 bases). This CDR3 is 13 amino acids long. Germline CDR1 reads SEHNR; CDR2 reads FQNEAQ (reference sequence). Between the trimmed V and J ends, which lost 9 bases and 8 bases, there was a span of 17 bases. The CDR3 loop is CARAAAGKDEQFF. In DNA, the CDR3 is TGTGCCAGGGCGGCGGCAGGGAAAGATGAGCAGTTCTTC.

The table lists this clone with a few counts. The rearrangement links TRBV28 to TRBJ1-1; D is uncertain. V lost 8 bases to trimming and J lost 0 bases, with 16 bases between them. The CDR3 runs 15 residues. The germline CDR1 and CDR2 sequences are MDHEN and SYDVKM. The CDR3 is CASVSSLRLNTEAFF. DNA for the CDR3: TGTGCCAGCGTTTCCAGCCTCAGGCTGAACACTGAAGCTTTCTTT.

This sequence joins TRBV6-5 and TRBJ2-1; 7 nucleotides line up with TRBD2. From germline, CDR1 is MNHEY and CDR2 SVGAGI. The CDR3 is 16 residues long. V gave up 0 bases and J gave up 3 bases; unmatched junction bases: 5. The CDR3 coding sequence is TGTGCCAGCAGTTACTCAAGCCTAGCGGACTACAATGAGCAGTTCTTC. Translating it yields CASSYSSLADYNEQFF.

The chain joins TRBV28 to TRBJ1-2; D possibly corresponds to TRBD1 (6 bases). Trimming removed 5 bases at V and 7 bases at J, with 11 bases between. The CDR3 consists of 12 residues. Germline CDR1 MDHEN, CDR2 SYDVKM. The CDR3: CASSPRTAGYTF. As DNA, the CDR3 is TGTGCCAGCAGTCCACGGACAGCTGGCTACACCTTC.

The chain uses TRBV6-5 and TRBJ2-7; tentative D call: TRBD2 (5 bases). Trimming removed 10 bases from V and 3 bases from J, with 16 bases in between. Germline CDR1 is MNHEY and CDR2 is SVGAGI. The CDR3 totals 13 residues. The CDR3 protein is CATRASGDYEQYF. The CDR3 DNA is TGTGCCACGCGGGCCTCGGGCGACTACGAGCAGTACTTC.

This clone was found once. DNA for the CDR3: TGTGCCAGCAGCTCTCACGGCGGAGGCAATCAGCCCCAGCATTTT. Translating it yields CASSSHGGGNQPQHF. J is TRBJ1-5 and V is TRBV11-3, with unresolved D. The CDR3 sequence is 15 residues long. With 4 bases removed from V and 2 bases from J, the gap between germline ends came to 12 bases. The germline V gene has CDR1 SGHNT and CDR2 YENEEA.

This sequence joins TRBV28 and TRBJ2-1, with 9 bases matching TRBD1. The ends lost 3 bases at V and 5 bases at J; junction bases unmatched: 5. Germline V gene lookup returns CDR1 MDHEN and CDR2 SYDVKM. This CDR3 is built from 15 residues. CDR3 in DNA: TGTGCCAGCAGTTTGCGGGGACAGGGAAACAATGAGCAGTTCTTC. Its protein is CASSLRGQGNNEQFF.

The genes are TRBV7-2 and TRBJ2-7; 10 bases agree with TRBD2. Germline lookup yields CDR1 SGHTA and CDR2 FQGNSA. Trimming took 5 bases from V and 6 from J; bases not matched to a gene: 10. This CDR3 is 15 amino acids long. CDR3: CASSPGLASFFEQYF. Written as DNA, the CDR3 is TGTGCCAGCAGCCCGGGACTAGCGAGTTTTTTCGAGCAGTACTTC. The full variable domain, its missing parts supplied by reference TRBV7-2 and TRBJ2-7, is GAGVSQSPSNKVTEKGKDVELRCDPISGHTALYWYRQSLGQGLEFLIYFQGNSAPDKSGLPSDRFSAERTGGSVSTLTIQRTQQEDSAVYLCASSPGLASFFEQYFGPGTRLTVT.

V gene TRBV5-4 combines with J gene TRBJ2-1; D unresolved. The CDR3 runs 13 residues. V was clipped by 1 base and J by 14 bases, with 16 bases between them. The germline CDR1 and CDR2 sequences are SGHNT and YYREEE (reference sequence). The CDR3: CASSLKVEVRKFF. CDR3 DNA sequence: TGTGCCAGCAGCTTGAAGGTTGAGGTTAGAAAGTTCTTC.

This clone was counted between two and nine times. The chain links TRBV13 to TRBJ1-2, with D unclear. The CDR3 sequence is 11 residues long. With 5 bases removed from V and 7 bases from J, the gap between germline ends came to 8 bases. Germline V gives CDR1 PRHDT, CDR2 FYEKMQ (reference sequence). CDR3 DNA: TGTGCCAGCAGCCCCGAGGGTGGCTACACCTTC. Translating it yields CASSPEGGYTF.

The V gene is TRBV27, the J gene TRBJ2-2, with TRBD1 matching 8 bases. The CDR3 runs 16 residues. With V trimmed by 8 bases and J by 7 bases, 15 bases remained unmatched. The germline gives CDR1 MNHEY, CDR2 SMNVEV (reference sequence). CDR3 residues: CASRPRGQGAIGELFF. CDR3 DNA sequence: TGTGCCAGCCGCCCCCGGGGGCAGGGGGCGATCGGGGAGCTGTTTTTT.